The present entry profiles one T cell receptor (beta chain) with its context. The germline V gene encodes CDR1 SGHVS and CDR2 FQNEAQ. The CDR3 extends over 15 amino acids. Deletions cut 5 bases from V and 7 bases from J, with 18 bases between. This record belongs to a study of radiotherapy plus CTLA-4 blockade in lung cancer. TCRdb's table, derived via immunoSEQ multiplex PCR, lists solely in-frame clones and lacks some. The sample has about 38,000 clones, about 80% seen once; the top ten hold 8.5% to 9%. V gene TRBV7-8 combines with J gene TRBJ2-1; D may be TRBD1 (5 bases). The material was peripheral blood, obtained from a patient treated with radiotherapy plus ipilimumab. This TCR was sampled from a human donor with non-small cell lung cancer who had stable disease on radiotherapy plus ipilimumab. CDR3 in DNA: TGTGCCAGCAGCAACCCTTATAGGGGTCGGAATGAGCAGTTCTTC. It is translated as CASSNPYRGRNEQFF.